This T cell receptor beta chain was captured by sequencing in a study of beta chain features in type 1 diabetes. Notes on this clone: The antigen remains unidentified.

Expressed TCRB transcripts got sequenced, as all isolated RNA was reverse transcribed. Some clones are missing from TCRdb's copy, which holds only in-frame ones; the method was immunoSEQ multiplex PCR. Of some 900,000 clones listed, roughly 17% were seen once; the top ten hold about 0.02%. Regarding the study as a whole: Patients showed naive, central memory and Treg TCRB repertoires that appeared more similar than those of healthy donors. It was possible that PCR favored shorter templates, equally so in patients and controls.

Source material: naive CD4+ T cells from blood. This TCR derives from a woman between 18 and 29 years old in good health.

CDR3 in amino acids: CASSPGGRSGELFF. DNA of the CDR3: TGTGCCAGCTCACCAGGGGGGCGCTCCGGGGAGCTGTTTTTT. The rearrangement uses TRBV18 and TRBJ2-2; D tentatively fits TRBD1 or TRBD2 (6 bases each). With 2 bases removed from V and 6 bases from J, the gap between germline ends came to 10 bases. The CDR3 runs to 14 residues. The germline V gene encodes CDR1 KGHSH and CDR2 LQKENI.